Below are 22 T cell receptor beta chains sequenced from a single sample in a study of neurological immune-mediated disorders. TCRdb recomputed calls from the 5' RACE reads with MiXCR, one row per CDR3 protein. The sample carries approximately 60,000 distinct CDR3 sequences, 3.5% to 5% recorded once. The material sequenced was PBMCs. The source is a man in his forties or fifties with multiple sclerosis.

In its sample, this clonotype was seen many times. This rearrangement joins TRBV7-9 to TRBJ2-7, with 7 bases aligning to TRBD2. CDR3 length equals 15 residues. The junction had 11 bases not matched to a gene; V was cut back by 5 bases and J by 4 bases. The germline CDR1 and CDR2 sequences are SEHNR and FQNEAQ (reference sequence). The CDR3 nucleotides read TGTGCCAGCAGCCCCCGCGTGGGAGGGAGGTACGAGCAGTACGTC. This sequence encodes CASSPRVGGRYEQYV.

This clonotype was seen at least ten times. The chain carries TRBV12-3 or TRBV12-4 and TRBJ1-5, with a possible D match to TRBD1 (6 bases). The CDR3 is 17 residues long. V was clipped by 0 bases and J by 2 bases, with 14 bases between them. CDR3 bases: TGTGCCAGCAGTTTAGCGCCCGGGCCAGGGGGCAATCAGCCCCAGCATTTT. Residues: CASSLAPGPGGNQPQHF.

The table lists this clonotype with many counts. V is TRBV6-5 and J is TRBJ1-1; D might be TRBD1 (6 bases). The CDR3 covers 15 residues. Per the germline V gene, CDR1 is MNHEY and CDR2 is SVGAGI. Trimming shortened V by 3 bases and J by 0 bases, and 11 bases separated the two germline ends. The CDR3 loop is CASSYGQLMNTEAFF. CDR3 DNA: TGTGCCAGCAGTTATGGACAGCTCATGAACACTGAAGCTTTCTTT.

This clonotype was detected ten times or more. The chain combines TRBV6-6 with TRBJ2-5; D gene unclear. The CDR3 sequence is 15 residues long. V lost 2 bases and J 2 bases, leaving 12 bases between the germline ends. The germline gives CDR1 MNHNY, CDR2 SVGAGI (reference sequence). In DNA form, the CDR3 reads TGTGCCAGCAGTTACGCCGGTTGGGGACAAGAGACCCAGTACTTC. This codes for CASSYAGWGQETQYF.

This clonotype came up many times. V usage is TRBV4-1 and J usage is TRBJ2-6; TRBD1 aligns across 10 bases. Trimming at V came to 0 bases and at J to 0 bases, leaving 5 bases not matched to a gene. Germline lookup yields CDR1 MGHRA and CDR2 YSYEKL. The CDR3 consists of 19 residues. CDR3 DNA: TGCGCCAGCAGCCAAGATGATGGGACAGGGGCCTCTGGGGCCAACGTCCTGACTTTC. Protein sequence: CASSQDDGTGASGANVLTF.

This clonotype has a count of ten or more. The chain couples TRBV7-9 to TRBJ1-2; D perhaps matches TRBD1 (5 bases). The CDR3 totals 14 residues. V was trimmed by 6 bases and J by 0 bases, leaving 11 bases between them. Germline CDR1 and CDR2: SEHNR and FQNEAQ (reference sequence). The CDR3 is CASSSRQTNYGYTF. CDR3 in DNA: TGTGCCAGCAGTTCTCGACAGACTAACTATGGCTACACCTTC.

At least ten counts were recorded for this clonotype. This sequence joins TRBV5-1 and TRBJ1-2; the D gene is possibly TRBD1 (5 bases). Germline CDR1 and CDR2: SGHRS and YFSETQ. The CDR3 runs to 13 residues. Trimming shortened V by 4 bases and J by 4 bases, and 11 bases separated the two germline ends. The CDR3 region is CASSPDNGYGYTF. CDR3 in DNA: TGCGCCAGCAGCCCGGACAATGGCTATGGCTACACCTTC.

The V call is TRBV18, the J call TRBJ1-4; tentatively, D is TRBD1 (5 bases). V was clipped by 3 bases and J by 0 bases, with 8 bases between them. CDR3 length equals 15 residues. Germline loops: CDR1 KGHSH, CDR2 LQKENI. The CDR3 here is CASSPGAATNEKLFF. The CDR3 bases are TGTGCCAGCTCACCCGGGGCCGCAACTAATGAAAAACTGTTTTTT.

This clonotype was picked up many times. The genes are TRBV5-1 and TRBJ2-5; D gene ambiguous. This CDR3 is built from 14 residues. Trimming shortened V by 2 bases and J by 5 bases, and 13 bases separated the two germline ends. Germline CDR1 is SGHRS and CDR2 is YFSETQ. CDR3 in DNA: TGCGCCAGCAGCTTAGACGGCACACCGGAGACCCAGTACTTC. Translating gives CASSLDGTPETQYF.

This clonotype showed up many times. V usage is TRBV15 and J usage is TRBJ2-1, with TRBD1 matching over 10 bases. V was pared by 2 bases and J by 4 bases, with 2 bases of the junction left unmatched. This CDR3 is 15 amino acids long. The germline CDR1 and CDR2 sequences are LNHNV and YYDKDF (reference sequence). As DNA, the CDR3 is TGTGCCACCAGCAGACCGGGACAGGGGTACAATGAGCAGTTCTTC. Translation: CATSRPGQGYNEQFF. Variable domain in full (rest from reference TRBV15 and TRBJ2-1): DAMVIQNPRYQVTQFGKPVTLSCSQTLNHNVMYWYQQKSSQAPKLLFHYYDKDFNNEADTPDNFQSRRPNTSFCFLDIRSPGLGDTAMYLCATSRPGQGYNEQFFGPGTRLTVL.

This clonotype occurred a few times. This chain uses TRBV20-1 with TRBJ1-2; possibly TRBD1 for D (5 bases). Germline assignment: CDR1 DFQATT and CDR2 SNEGSKA (reference sequence). The CDR3 length is 12 residues. V lost 0 bases, J lost 8 bases, and 10 bases lay in between. CDR3 loop: CSARDLRAGYTF. In DNA form, the CDR3 reads TGCAGTGCTAGAGATCTCAGGGCGGGCTACACCTTC.

This clonotype was found many times. The J gene is TRBJ2-3, the V gene TRBV29-1; D not resolved. The CDR3 consists of 13 residues. The ends were cut back, 4 bases at V and 2 bases at J, with 10 bases in the middle. Looked up from germline, CDR1 is SQVTM and CDR2 is ANQGSEA. CDR3 nucleotide sequence: TGCAGCGTTGGTCCCAGGCTCACAGATACGCAGTATTTT. Protein product: CSVGPRLTDTQYF.

This clonotype was observed many times. CDR3: CASGLVQTGQNTGELFF. In nucleotides, the CDR3 is TGTGCTAGTGGTTTGGTCCAGACAGGGCAGAACACCGGGGAGCTGTTTTTT. This sequence joins TRBV12-5 and TRBJ2-2; 7 bases fit TRBD1. CDR3 length equals 17 residues. The V gene's germline CDR1 is LGHNT and CDR2 FRNRAP. The junction had 5 bases not matched to a gene; V was cut back by 0 bases and J by 1 base.

This clonotype was observed many times. The chain combines TRBV12-3 or TRBV12-4 with TRBJ1-3, with a tentative D call TRBD1 (6 bases). The CDR3 runs to 15 residues. V dropped 2 bases and J dropped 0 bases, with 8 bases sitting between them. CDR3 in amino acids: CASSLTGSSGNTIYF. CDR3 bases: TGTGCCAGCAGTTTAACAGGGAGCTCTGGAAACACCATATATTTT.

In its sample, this clonotype was seen many times. The chain couples TRBV6-5 to TRBJ1-1, with 8 bases that match TRBD1. Germline V gene lookup returns CDR1 MNHEY and CDR2 SVGAGI. The length of the CDR3 is 15 residues. V lost 5 bases, J lost 3 bases, and 8 bases stayed unmatched. This chain's CDR3 is CASSRRQGRDTEAFF. The CDR3 coding sequence is TGTGCCAGCAGTCGGAGACAGGGGCGGGACACTGAAGCTTTCTTT.

This clonotype has a count of ten or more. V is TRBV4-2 and J is TRBJ2-2; no clear D gene. V was pared by 0 bases and J by 9 bases, with 8 bases between. Germline V gene data show CDR1 as LGHNA and CDR2 as YNFKEQ. The CDR3 runs to 13 residues. The CDR3: CASSQDGVWELFF. CDR3 in DNA: TGTGCCAGCAGCCAAGACGGTGTGTGGGAGCTGTTTTTT.

This clonotype was detected many times. CDR3 in DNA: TGCAGTGCTAGGGACCTAGCGGGTGCCGAAGAGACCCAGTACTTC. This encodes CSARDLAGAEETQYF. The V call is TRBV20-1, the J call TRBJ2-5; 8 nucleotides line up with TRBD2. The trim removed 3 bases at V and 3 bases at J, leaving 9 bases unmatched. This CDR3 is 15 amino acids long. Germline lookup yields CDR1 DFQATT and CDR2 SNEGSKA (reference sequence).

This clonotype was detected ten times or more. This sequence joins TRBV5-8 and TRBJ1-3; maybe TRBD1 (6 bases). The CDR3 is made up of 17 amino acids. V was trimmed by 3 bases and J by 4 bases, leaving 20 bases between them. CDR1 is SGHTS and CDR2 is YDEGEE in the germline V gene. The CDR3 sequence: CASSSSSGTLYGNTIYF. The CDR3, as DNA: TGTGCCAGCAGCTCCTCCTCCGGGACATTATACGGAAACACCATATATTTT.

Points on this clonotype: The junction departs from germline at one end; a sequencing error may be responsible. The V gene is TRBV12-3 or TRBV12-4, the J gene TRBJ1-5; the match to TRBD1 covers 8 bases. The CDR3 length is 17 residues. The CDR3 nucleotides are TGTGCCAGCAGTTTAAGGGCCGGGACAGGAGGCAATCAGCCCCAGAATTTT. Translated, it gives CASSLRAGTGGNQPQNF.

This clonotype was observed many times. The chain carries TRBV6-6 and TRBJ2-7; 8 positions match TRBD1. Per germline, CDR1 MNHNY and CDR2 SVGAGI (reference sequence). Unmatched junction bases numbered 9, after V lost 2 bases and J lost 6 bases. The length of the CDR3 is 15 residues. The CDR3 DNA follows: TGTGCCAGCAGTTACAAGGGCAGGGGGCCGCCCGAGCAGTACTTC. The encoded protein is CASSYKGRGPPEQYF.

This clonotype has only a few counts. CDR3 sequence: CASSLTGGYSPTDTEAFF. In DNA, the CDR3 is TGCGCCAGCAGCTTGACAGGGGGCTACTCTCCGACCGACACTGAAGCTTTCTTT. The chain carries TRBV5-1 and TRBJ1-1, with 9 bases matching TRBD1. Germline V gene data show CDR1 as SGHRS and CDR2 as YFSETQ. V shed 1 base and J 3 bases; nucleotides not matched to a gene: 13. The CDR3 covers 18 residues. Based on the CDR3 plus reference TRBV5-1 and TRBJ1-1, the full variable domain is KAGVTQTPRYLIKTRGQQVTLSCSPISGHRSVSWYQQTPGQGLQFLFEYFSETQRNKGNFPGRFSGRQFSNSRSEMNVSTLELGDSALYLCASSLTGGYSPTDTEAFFGQGTRLTVV.

This clonotype has more than one count but fewer than ten. The chain is built from TRBV12-3 or TRBV12-4 and TRBJ1-5; TRBD1 matches 7 bases. The CDR3 has 13 amino acids. Trimming cost V 6 bases and J 9 bases; bases outside gene matches: 8. The CDR3 region has the DNA TGTGCCAGCAGGCAGACAGGGCTTGGGCCCCAGCATTTT. Its protein product is CASRQTGLGPQHF.